This TCR beta chain was identified during a study of Ad26.COV2.S vaccination and SARS-CoV-2 variants. The wider study: Enrolled in COV1001, the donor was in the Ad26.COV2.S trial arm, which received the vaccine. The vaccine Ad26.COV2.S was put into the muscle once, or twice with 56 days between.

Treatment here: around 19 received Ad26.COV2.S at low or high dose, single or two shots; 5 received placebo; per-sample allocation not given. The study sampled participants on day 63 after the first vaccine or placebo injection. Profiling relied on immunoSEQ multiplex PCR, and the TCRdb table lists in-frame clones only, not all of them. The table lists around 450,000 clones, roughly 89% of them singletons. V shed 6 bases, J shed 4 bases, and the junction held 8 bases outside the gene matches. The CDR3 runs to 15 residues. Germline values: CDR1 SGHRS, CDR2 YFSETQ. This receptor was taken from a person aged 18-60 years who received the Ad26.COV2.S COVID-19 vaccine or a placebo. The sequencing here drew on peripheral blood, taken in a trial of Ad26.COV2.S vaccine versus placebo. This chain links TRBV5-1 with TRBJ2-3; the match to TRBD2 covers 10 bases. As DNA, the CDR3 is TGCGCCAGCAAAACGCTAGCGGGAGTGGCAGATACGCAGTATTTT. As protein: CASKTLAGVADTQYF.